Below, 17 T cell receptor beta chains from the same sample are listed, as sequenced in a study of T cell responses to AZD1222 COVID-19 vaccine. TCRdb's copy holds only in-frame clones and misses some; the assay was immunoSEQ multiplex PCR. This sample has over 70,000 clones; less than 85% occur once, and the top ten carry over 20%. This sample comprised peripheral blood, obtained on day 0 of AZD1222 vaccination. The source of these receptors is an adult in good health.

The chain recombines TRBV7-9 with TRBJ2-7; D remains unclear. The V end was cut by 2 bases, the J end by 5 bases, with 10 bases between. Germline-derived CDR1 and CDR2 are SEHNR and FQNEAQ (reference sequence). This CDR3 spans 13 amino acids. The DNA for the CDR3 is TGTGCCAGCAGCTTACAGACCGAAAACGAGCAGTACTTC. Its protein product is CASSLQTENEQYF.

This clone was seen just once. J is TRBJ1-2 and V is TRBV6-5, with 8 bases lining up with TRBD1. Germline trimming cut 2 bases from V and 8 bases from J; bases unmatched to any gene: 7. Germline V gene data show CDR1 as MNHEY and CDR2 as SVGAGI. This CDR3 region has 14 residues. The CDR3 nucleotides are TGTGCCAGCAGTTACGATGGGACAGGAGGCGGCTACACCTTC. Translated, it gives CASSYDGTGGGYTF.

The V gene is TRBV5-4, the J gene TRBJ2-1; tentative D call: TRBD1 (6 bases). Trimming removed 6 bases at V and 6 bases at J, with 19 bases between. Germline CDR1 reads SGHNT; CDR2 reads YYREEE (reference sequence). CDR3 length: 15 amino acids. The CDR3 region is CASTIFRGSINEQFF. The CDR3 DNA is TGTGCCAGCACCATCTTCAGGGGATCCATCAATGAGCAGTTCTTC.

The rearrangement links TRBV7-6 to TRBJ2-2, with a tentative D call TRBD1 (7 bases). Trimming cost V 7 bases and J 7 bases, with 19 bases left between them. Germline CDR1 reads SGHVS; CDR2 reads FNYEAQ. The CDR3 runs to 15 residues. Written as DNA, the CDR3 is TGTGCCAGCAACCTTCAGGGGGGCTTTGGCGGGGAGCTGTTTTTT. Protein product: CASNLQGGFGGELFF.

This chain links TRBV9 with TRBJ2-6; D may be TRBD1 (6 bases). The germline gives CDR1 SGDLS, CDR2 YYNGEE. The V end lost 4 bases, the J end lost 1 base, and 9 bases lay between the germline ends. The CDR3 extends over 15 amino acids. In DNA form, the CDR3 reads TGTGCCAGCAGCCAAGGGGGATCTGGGGCCAACGTCCTGACTTTC. Its translation: CASSQGGSGANVLTF.

The chain combines TRBV27 with TRBJ1-5, with D possibly being TRBD1 (6 bases). This CDR3 is 15 amino acids long. Looked up from germline, CDR1 is MNHEY and CDR2 is SMNVEV (reference sequence). Trimming stripped 2 bases from V and 6 bases from J, with 14 bases between. The DNA of the CDR3 is TGTGCCAGCAGTTTAGGGGGGGCGTTTAGTCAGCCCCAGCATTTT. It specifies CASSLGGAFSQPQHF.

The chain combines TRBV4-1 with TRBJ2-7, with a tentative D call TRBD2 (6 bases). The CDR3 is made up of 16 amino acids. V lost 2 bases, J lost 0 bases, and 14 bases lay in between. CDR1 MGHRA and CDR2 YSYEKL come from the germline V gene. The CDR3 spells CASSQSWRGNSYEQYF. The CDR3 DNA follows: TGCGCCAGCAGCCAATCCTGGCGGGGCAACTCCTACGAGCAGTACTTC.

The rearrangement joins TRBV15 to TRBJ1-5; weak D call: TRBD1 (5 bases). This CDR3 has 18 amino acids. Between the trimmed V and J ends, which lost 3 bases and 0 bases, there was a span of 18 bases. Germline values: CDR1 LNHNV, CDR2 YYDKDF (reference sequence). The CDR3 reads CATSRTSGRLNSNQPQHF. Written as DNA, the CDR3 is TGTGCCACCAGCAGGACCTCGGGACGCCTTAATAGCAATCAGCCCCAGCATTTT.

V and J are TRBV27 and TRBJ1-5; D is ambiguous. The V and J ends lost 2 bases and 10 bases respectively, with 18 bases between them. The CDR3 runs 15 residues. The germline V gene encodes CDR1 MNHEY and CDR2 SMNVEV (reference sequence). CDR3 sequence (DNA): TGTGCCAGCAGTTTACGTGTAGGCCCCGCCTCCCCCCAGCATTTT. It encodes CASSLRVGPASPQHF.

The gene calls are TRBV25-1 and TRBJ1-1; a weak D match, TRBD1 (5 bases). The ends were cut back, 5 bases at V and 1 base at J, with 11 bases in the middle. Germline lookup yields CDR1 MGHDK and CDR2 SYGVNS. The CDR3 is made up of 14 amino acids. The DNA for the CDR3 is TGTGCCAGCAGTTTGAGCAGGGCGAACACTGAAGCTTTCTTT. Residues: CASSLSRANTEAFF.

The V gene is TRBV9, the J gene TRBJ2-7, with D perhaps matching TRBD1 (5 bases). Between the trimmed V and J ends, which lost 3 bases and 4 bases, there was a span of 14 bases. From germline, CDR1 is SGDLS and CDR2 YYNGEE. CDR3 length: 14 residues. DNA for the CDR3: TGTGCCAGCAGCGGCACACAGGTCTCGTACGAGCAGTACTTC. It translates to CASSGTQVSYEQYF. Together with reference TRBV9 and TRBJ2-7, the CDR3 gives the full variable domain: DSGVTQTPKHLITATGQRVTLRCSPRSGDLSVYWYQQSLDQGLQFLIQYYNGEERAKGNILERFSAQQFPDLHSELNLSSLELGDSALYFCASSGTQVSYEQYFGPGTRLTVT.

CDR3 residues: CASSPWTGDEQFF. CDR3 sequence (DNA): TGTGCCAGCAGCCCCTGGACAGGGGATGAGCAGTTCTTC. The V and J genes are TRBV7-2 and TRBJ2-1; 9 bases agree with TRBD1. V shed 5 bases and J 8 bases; nucleotides not matched to a gene: 4. The CDR3 loop spans 13 amino acids. Germline V lookup: CDR1 SGHTA, CDR2 FQGNSA.

The chain employs TRBV6-2 or TRBV6-3 and TRBJ1-6; D is uncertain. The CDR3 covers 15 residues. The ends were cut back, 4 bases at V and 3 bases at J, with 10 bases in the middle. CDR1 and CDR2 (germline): MNHEY, SVGEGT. The CDR3 region has the DNA TGTGCCAGCAGTTTAAGTGACCTCTATAATTCACCCCTCCACTTT. It specifies CASSLSDLYNSPLHF.

Concerning this clone: One junction end disagrees with the germline gene, perhaps due to a read error. The V and J genes are TRBV6-1 and TRBJ1-2; D possibly corresponds to TRBD1 (6 bases). The length of the CDR3 is 14 residues. Germline CDR1 MNHNS, CDR2 SASEGT. The CDR3 is CASREGWGPYGYTF. In DNA, the CDR3 is TGTGCCAGCAGAGAAGGTTGGGGGCCTTATGGCTACACCTTC.

V is TRBV6-1 and J is TRBJ1-2, with D uncertain. Germline V lookup: CDR1 MNHNS, CDR2 SASEGT. V gave up 2 bases and J gave up 4 bases, with 11 bases separating them. The length of the CDR3 is 14 residues. The CDR3 DNA is TGTGCCAGCAGTGAACGTGGCCCGAGCTATGGCTACACCTTC. Translated, it gives CASSERGPSYGYTF.

V usage is TRBV6-5 and J usage is TRBJ2-2; perhaps TRBD1 as D (5 bases). This CDR3 is built from 15 residues. V lost 6 bases, J lost 4 bases, and 15 bases lay in between. Germline V gene data show CDR1 as MNHEY and CDR2 as SVGAGI. The CDR3 here is CASSRPTGGTGELFF. CDR3 nucleotide sequence: TGTGCCAGCAGCAGGCCCACAGGCGGCACCGGGGAGCTGTTTTTT.

The V call is TRBV9, the J call TRBJ2-7; possibly TRBD2 for D (5 bases). V was pared by 4 bases and J by 6 bases, with 14 bases between. This CDR3 has 13 residues. CDR1 and CDR2 from the germline V gene are SGDLS and YYNGEE. CDR3 sequence reads: CASSPAVGVEQYF. The CDR3 region has the DNA TGTGCCAGCAGCCCTGCAGTCGGGGTCGAGCAGTACTTC. Full variable domain (missing parts from reference TRBV9 and TRBJ2-7): DSGVTQTPKHLITATGQRVTLRCSPRSGDLSVYWYQQSLDQGLQFLIQYYNGEERAKGNILERFSAQQFPDLHSELNLSSLELGDSALYFCASSPAVGVEQYFGPGTRLTVT.